This TCR beta chain was recorded in a study of T-cell memory formation after mild COVID-19. Study conclusions and caveats: Later expanders leaned toward CD4+, whereas clones contracting from day 15 to 85 were balanced CD4/CD8.

On this clonotype: What it recognizes is unknown.

TCRdb processed the 5' RACE reads anew with MiXCR; each CDR3 protein has one entry. The sample includes about 470,000 distinct CDR3 sequences, around 27% seen only once; the top ten take roughly an eighth. The sequence was collected from an adult woman who had mild COVID-19 (a few samples of this study predate the infection). Cell type and time point are not known. The sample consisted of PBMCs or a T cell subset sorted from them (not recorded which).

This CDR3 reads CASSSLLAGGEQYF. The CDR3 nucleotides read TGTGCCAGCAGCTCGCTACTAGCGGGAGGCGAGCAGTACTTC. V usage is TRBV5-6 and J usage is TRBJ2-7; 12 bases line up with TRBD2. The CDR3 has 14 residues. From germline, CDR1 is SGHDT and CDR2 YYEEEE. J gave up 6 bases and V 3 bases, and 4 bases lay outside the gene matches.